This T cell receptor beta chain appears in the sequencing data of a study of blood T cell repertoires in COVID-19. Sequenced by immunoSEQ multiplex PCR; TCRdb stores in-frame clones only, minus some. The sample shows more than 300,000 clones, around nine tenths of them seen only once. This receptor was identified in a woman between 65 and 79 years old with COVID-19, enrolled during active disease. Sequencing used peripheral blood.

The CDR3 nucleotides read TGTGCCAGCAGCCGCGGGACAGGGCGCGGCCAGTACTTC. Protein sequence: CASSRGTGRGQYF. The chain uses TRBV7-2 and TRBJ2-5; 9 positions agree with TRBD1. With 5 bases clipped from V and 10 bases from J, the junction kept 8 bases outside the gene matches. CDR3 size: 13 residues. Germline V gene sequence: CDR1 SGHTA, CDR2 FQGNSA. The full variable domain, in which reference TRBV7-2 and TRBJ2-5 provide the parts outside the CDR3, is GAGVSQSPSNKVTEKGKDVELRCDPISGHTALYWYRQSLGQGLEFLIYFQGNSAPDKSGLPSDRFSAERTGGSVSTLTIQRTQQEDSAVYLCASSRGTGRGQYFGPGTRLLVL.